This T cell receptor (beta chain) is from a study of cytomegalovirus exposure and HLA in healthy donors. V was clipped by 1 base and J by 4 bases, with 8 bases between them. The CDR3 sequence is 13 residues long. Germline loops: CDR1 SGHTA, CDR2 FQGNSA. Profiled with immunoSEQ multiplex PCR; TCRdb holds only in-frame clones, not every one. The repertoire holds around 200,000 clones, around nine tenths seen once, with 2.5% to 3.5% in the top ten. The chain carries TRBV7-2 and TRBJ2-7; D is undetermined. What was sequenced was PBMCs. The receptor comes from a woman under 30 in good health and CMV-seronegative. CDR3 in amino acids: CASSLGSRYEQYF. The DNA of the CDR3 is TGTGCCAGCAGCTTAGGGTCGCGGTACGAGCAGTACTTC.